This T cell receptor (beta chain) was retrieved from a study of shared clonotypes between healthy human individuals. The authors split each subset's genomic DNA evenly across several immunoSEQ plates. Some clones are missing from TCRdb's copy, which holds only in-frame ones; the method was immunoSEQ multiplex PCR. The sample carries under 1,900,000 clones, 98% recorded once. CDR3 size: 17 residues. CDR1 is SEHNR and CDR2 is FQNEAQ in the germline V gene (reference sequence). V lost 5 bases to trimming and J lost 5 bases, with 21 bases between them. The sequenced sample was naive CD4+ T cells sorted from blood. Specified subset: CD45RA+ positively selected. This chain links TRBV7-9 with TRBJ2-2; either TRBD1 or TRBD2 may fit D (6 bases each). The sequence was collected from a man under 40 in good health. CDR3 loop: CASSLGGTGRVTGELFF. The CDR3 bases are TGTGCCAGCAGCCTGGGAGGAACAGGGAGAGTAACCGGGGAGCTGTTTTTT.